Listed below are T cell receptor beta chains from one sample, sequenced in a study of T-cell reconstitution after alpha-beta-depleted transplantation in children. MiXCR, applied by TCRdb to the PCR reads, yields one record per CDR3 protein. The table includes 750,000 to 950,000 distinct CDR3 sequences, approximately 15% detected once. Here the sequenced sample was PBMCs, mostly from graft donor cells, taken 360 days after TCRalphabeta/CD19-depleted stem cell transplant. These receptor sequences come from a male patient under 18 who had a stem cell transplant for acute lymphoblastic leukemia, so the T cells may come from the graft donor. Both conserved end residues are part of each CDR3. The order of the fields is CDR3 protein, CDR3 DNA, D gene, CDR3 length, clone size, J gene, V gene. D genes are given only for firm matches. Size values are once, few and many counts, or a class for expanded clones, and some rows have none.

CDR3: CAISESLAGESHRDTQYF
DNA: TGTGCCATCAGTGAGTCCCTAGCGGGAGAGTCACATAGAGATACGCAGTATTTT
D: TRBD2
length: 18
size: .
J: TRBJ2-3
V: TRBV10-3

CDR3: CASSHHSGGGFYEQYF
DNA: TGCGCCAGCAGCCACCATAGCGGAGGGGGCTTTTACGAGCAGTACTTC
D: .
length: 16
size: .
J: TRBJ2-7
V: TRBV4-1

CDR3: CASSYSIPGGPGDTQYF
DNA: TGTGCCAGCAGTTACTCGATTCCGGGAGGGCCTGGAGATACGCAGTATTTT
D: TRBD2
length: 17
size: .
J: TRBJ2-3
V: TRBV6-5

CDR3: CASSPTSWSGELFF
DNA: TGTGCCAGCAGCCCGACTAGTTGGTCCGGGGAGCTGTTTTTT
D: .
length: 14
size: few
J: TRBJ2-2
V: TRBV7-2

CDR3: CSVGRVHTGELFF
DNA: TGCAGCGTTGGGAGGGTCCACACCGGGGAGCTGTTTTTT
D: .
length: 13
size: few
J: TRBJ2-2
V: TRBV29-1

CDR3: CSVLSGGGAFF
DNA: TGCAGCGTTTTGTCCGGAGGTGGAGCTTTCTTT
D: .
length: 11
size: .
J: TRBJ1-1
V: TRBV29-1

CDR3: CASSGTGGQPQHF
DNA: TGTGCCAGCTCAGGGACAGGGGGTCAGCCCCAGCATTTT
D: TRBD1
length: 13
size: few
J: TRBJ1-5
V: TRBV18

CDR3: CASSLVGRPYNEQFF
DNA: TGTGCCAGCAGTTTAGTCGGTAGGCCCTACAATGAGCAGTTCTTC
D: .
length: 15
size: few
J: TRBJ2-1
V: TRBV12-3/TRBV12-4

CDR3: CASSLAQGVNTEAFF
DNA: TGTGCCAGCAGCTTAGCGCAGGGTGTGAACACTGAAGCTTTCTTT
D: .
length: 15
size: few
J: TRBJ1-1
V: TRBV7-9

CDR3: CASSVVAERVTEAFF
DNA: TGTGCCAGCAGCGTAGTGGCAGAACGTGTTACTGAAGCTTTCTTT
D: .
length: 15
size: .
J: TRBJ1-1
V: TRBV9

CDR3: CSAHDNRVVGTGELFF
DNA: TGCAGTGCTCACGATAACAGGGTGGTAGGCACCGGGGAGCTGTTTTTT
D: .
length: 16
size: few
J: TRBJ2-2
V: TRBV20-1

CDR3: CASSEVLAGGTDTQYF
DNA: TGTGCCAGCAGCGAAGTCCTAGCGGGAGGCACAGATACGCAGTATTTT
D: TRBD2
length: 16
size: .
J: TRBJ2-3
V: TRBV9

CDR3: CSAHTPGLAGEQSSYNEQFF
DNA: TGCAGTGCCCATACACCGGGACTAGCGGGAGAACAGAGCTCCTACAATGAGCAGTTCTTC
D: TRBD2
length: 20
size: .
J: TRBJ2-1
V: TRBV20-1

CDR3: CASSEIGAGALHEQYF
DNA: TGTGCCAGCAGTGAAATCGGGGCAGGGGCTCTCCACGAGCAGTACTTC
D: .
length: 16
size: few
J: TRBJ2-7
V: TRBV25-1

CDR3: CATSRSPGQGKDTQYF
DNA: TGTGCCACCAGCAGATCTCCGGGACAGGGCAAAGATACGCAGTATTTT
D: TRBD1
length: 16
size: many
J: TRBJ2-3
V: TRBV15

CDR3: CASSVGVYGYTF
DNA: TGTGCCAGCAGCGTAGGAGTGTATGGCTACACCTTC
D: .
length: 12
size: few
J: TRBJ1-2
V: TRBV9

CDR3: CSARDVGQGYEQYF
DNA: TGCAGTGCTAGAGATGTGGGACAGGGGTACGAGCAGTACTTC
D: TRBD1
length: 14
size: many
J: TRBJ2-7
V: TRBV20-1

CDR3: CATRLGGEGNQPQHF
DNA: TGTGCCACTCGGTTAGGCGGAGAAGGCAATCAGCCCCAGCATTTT
D: .
length: 15
size: .
J: TRBJ1-5
V: TRBV10-3

CDR3: CASSAQGDILSNEQFF
DNA: TGTGCCAGCAGCGCTCAAGGAGACATCCTGTCCAATGAGCAGTTCTTC
D: .
length: 16
size: .
J: TRBJ2-1
V: TRBV9

CDR3: CSVGDRVGQPQHF
DNA: TGCAGCGTGGGAGACAGGGTAGGACAGCCCCAGCATTTT
D: TRBD1
length: 13
size: many
J: TRBJ1-5
V: TRBV29-1

CDR3: CASSPPGAYYEQYF
DNA: TGCGCCAGCAGCCCCCCGGGGGCCTACTACGAGCAGTACTTC
D: .
length: 14
size: .
J: TRBJ2-7
V: TRBV4-1

CDR3: CASSPRDYNEQFF
DNA: TGTGCCAGCAGCCCGAGAGATTACAATGAGCAGTTCTTC
D: .
length: 13
size: many
J: TRBJ2-1
V: TRBV9

CDR3: CASSPLGPDYEQYF
DNA: TGTGCCAGCTCACCACTGGGGCCCGACTACGAGCAGTACTTC
D: .
length: 14
size: .
J: TRBJ2-7
V: TRBV18

CDR3: CASSQRVVRDEQFF
DNA: TGCGCCAGCAGCCAAAGAGTAGTAAGGGATGAGCAGTTCTTC
D: .
length: 14
size: many
J: TRBJ2-1
V: TRBV4-1

CDR3: CASSLGGGLLAKNIQYF
DNA: TGCGCCAGCAGCTTGGGCGGCGGATTGTTAGCCAAAAACATTCAGTACTTC
D: .
length: 17
size: few
J: TRBJ2-4
V: TRBV5-1

CDR3: CSASPSGSFNEQYF
DNA: TGCAGTGCTTCCCCTAGCGGGAGCTTCAACGAGCAGTACTTC
D: TRBD2
length: 14
size: .
J: TRBJ2-7
V: TRBV20-1

CDR3: CSVVGRGPYPSYNEQFF
DNA: TGCAGCGTTGTAGGCAGGGGCCCTTACCCCTCCTACAATGAGCAGTTCTTC
D: .
length: 17
size: many
J: TRBJ2-1
V: TRBV29-1

CDR3: CASSSGQGEFIGGETQYF
DNA: TGTGCCAGCAGTTCGGGACAGGGCGAGTTCATAGGAGGGGAGACCCAGTACTTC
D: TRBD1
length: 18
size: .
J: TRBJ2-5
V: TRBV27

CDR3: CAWSVRRSLLNQPQHF
DNA: TGTGCCTGGAGTGTAAGACGGAGCCTTCTCAATCAGCCCCAGCATTTT
D: .
length: 16
size: many
J: TRBJ1-5
V: TRBV30

CDR3: CASSLEIGFTDTQYF
DNA: TGTGCCAGCAGCTTAGAGATCGGCTTCACAGATACGCAGTATTTT
D: .
length: 15
size: few
J: TRBJ2-3
V: TRBV7-9

CDR3: CASSLLPRGRPSGANVLTF
DNA: TGCGCCAGCAGCTTGTTGCCTCGGGGCAGACCCTCGGGGGCCAACGTCCTGACTTTC
D: .
length: 19
size: few
J: TRBJ2-6
V: TRBV5-1

CDR3: CASTTGFYGYTF
DNA: TGTGCCAGCACCACAGGGTTCTATGGCTACACCTTC
D: .
length: 12
size: few
J: TRBJ1-2
V: TRBV7-9

CDR3: CASSPDGTLGNEKLFF
DNA: TGCGCCAGCAGCCCAGACGGGACCCTTGGTAATGAAAAACTGTTTTTT
D: .
length: 16
size: few
J: TRBJ1-4
V: TRBV4-1

CDR3: CASSPGLAGARTYEQYF
DNA: TGTGCCAGCAGCCCGGGACTAGCGGGAGCAAGGACCTACGAGCAGTACTTC
D: TRBD2
length: 17
size: .
J: TRBJ2-7
V: TRBV4-2

CDR3: CASRLPGTSGRNEQFF
DNA: TGTGCCAGCAGGTTACCTGGGACTAGCGGGAGGAATGAGCAGTTCTTC
D: TRBD2
length: 16
size: .
J: TRBJ2-1
V: TRBV12-3/TRBV12-4

CDR3: CASSPTLTGEQYF
DNA: TGTGCCAGCAGTCCGACTCTCACCGGCGAGCAGTACTTC
D: .
length: 13
size: .
J: TRBJ2-7
V: TRBV12-3/TRBV12-4